A selection of T cell receptor beta chains follows, all from one sample in a study of a mutant IDH1 vaccine in newly diagnosed glioma. No antigens are known for them. Using immunoSEQ multiplex PCR, the repertoire was profiled, and TCRdb retains in-frame clones only, with some absent. Of roughly 110,000 clones in the sample, 90% are singletons; the top ten hold 0.6% to 0.75%. This specimen was PBMCs, taken from a glioma patient whose treatment included an IDH1 peptide vaccine. These receptors were collected from a woman aged 50 to 60 with glioma. Both conserved end residues are part of each CDR3. D genes are given only for firm matches. The size entry is marked missing in some rows and otherwise reads once, few, many or a size class.

clone_size	d_call	v_call	j_call	cdr3_aa	cdr3_nt
-	-	TRBV12-5	TRBJ2-6	CASGHKPAGQSRANVLTF	TGTGCTAGTGGTCACAAGCCTGCAGGACAAAGTCGGGCCAACGTCCTGACTTTC
-	-	TRBV11-2	TRBJ1-1	CASSTRPGGYTEAFF	TGTGCCAGCAGCACCCGCCCAGGTGGCTACACTGAAGCTTTCTTT
-	TRBD1	TRBV7-3	TRBJ1-1	CASSLIGTATEAFF	TGTGCCAGCAGCTTAATTGGGACAGCAACTGAAGCTTTCTTT
-	TRBD2	TRBV5-4	TRBJ2-7	CASSLLAGEGYEQYF	TGTGCCAGCAGCTTACTAGCGGGAGAAGGTTACGAGCAGTACTTC
-	-	TRBV7-8	TRBJ2-7	CASSLVLGSYEQYF	TGTGCCAGCAGCTTAGTTCTGGGCTCCTACGAGCAGTACTTC
-	-	TRBV7-9	TRBJ2-1	CASSLKGGRTPNNEQFF	TGTGCCAGCAGCTTAAAGGGTGGACGGACTCCAAACAATGAGCAGTTCTTC
-	TRBD1	TRBV13	TRBJ1-2	CASSALPQGARYGYTF	TGTGCCAGCAGCGCCCTTCCTCAGGGGGCAAGATATGGCTACACCTTC
-	-	TRBV2	TRBJ1-1	CASSLGGGTEAFF	TGTGCCAGCAGCCTAGGTGGGGGCACTGAAGCTTTCTTT
-	TRBD1	TRBV11-2	TRBJ1-2	CASSLGQGNYGYTF	TGTGCCAGCAGCTTGGGACAGGGAAACTATGGCTACACCTTC
-	-	TRBV10-2	TRBJ2-7	CASSGLDSYEQYF	TGCGCCAGCAGTGGGCTGGACTCCTACGAGCAGTACTTC
-	-	TRBV5-6	TRBJ2-2	CASSSGTLGTGELFF	TGTGCCAGCAGCTCCGGGACACTGGGCACCGGGGAGCTGTTTTTT
-	TRBD2	TRBV9	TRBJ2-3	CASSVGGGSTDTQYF	TGTGCCAGCAGCGTAGGCGGGGGAAGCACAGATACGCAGTATTTT
-	-	TRBV6-1	TRBJ1-6	CASSERYSPLHF	TGTGCCAGCAGTGAAAGGTATTCACCCCTCCACTTT
-	-	TRBV9	TRBJ2-7	CASSPGRNYEQYF	TGTGCCAGCAGCCCCGGACGCAACTACGAGCAGTACTTC
-	-	TRBV28	TRBJ2-7	CASTPRDLGTYEQYF	TGTGCCAGCACCCCCCGGGACCTTGGCACCTACGAGCAGTACTTC
-	TRBD1	TRBV7-3	TRBJ1-2	CASSLTGGTNYGYTF	TGTGCCAGCAGCTTGACAGGGGGAACTAACTATGGCTACACCTTC
-	-	TRBV7-9	TRBJ1-1	CASSLATGEAFF	TGTGCCAGCAGCTTAGCGACAGGTGAAGCTTTCTTT
-	TRBD2	TRBV6-5	TRBJ2-4	CASRGLAGAKNIQYF	TGTGCCAGCAGGGGACTAGCGGGAGCCAAAAACATTCAGTACTTC
-	-	TRBV5-5	TRBJ2-3	CASSLGNKADTQYF	TGTGCCAGCAGCTTGGGGAACAAGGCAGATACGCAGTATTTT
-	-	TRBV18	TRBJ1-2	CASSPADHYGYTF	TGTGCCAGCTCACCGGCAGACCACTATGGCTACACCTTC
once	TRBD1	TRBV13	TRBJ2-2	CASSRQGAPRTGELFF	TGTGCCAGCAGCCGACAGGGGGCTCCCCGGACCGGGGAGCTGTTTTTT
-	TRBD1	TRBV7-6	TRBJ1-5	CASSRRVGTGVYQPQHF	TGTGCCAGCAGCCGTCGGGTGGGGACAGGGGTGTATCAGCCCCAGCATTTT
-	-	TRBV5-1	TRBJ2-2	CASSLGQSGELFF	TGCGCCAGCAGCTTGGGACAGTCCGGGGAGCTGTTTTTT
-	-	TRBV2	TRBJ2-7	CASITTRGAPHEQYF	TGTGCCAGCATCACTACCAGGGGGGCGCCCCACGAGCAGTACTTC
few	-	TRBV7-9	TRBJ1-2	CASSLDSTALGYTF	TGTGCCAGCAGCTTAGATTCTACTGCTCTCGGCTACACCTTC
-	TRBD1	TRBV6-1	TRBJ1-6	CATATGGGGSPLHF	TGTGCCACCGCCACAGGGGGCGGTGGTTCACCCCTCCACTTT
-	-	TRBV29-1	TRBJ2-1	CSAQGLSSYNEQFF	TGCAGCGCCCAGGGACTTAGCTCCTACAATGAGCAGTTCTTC
-	-	TRBV5-1	TRBJ2-7	CASSFGASYEQYF	TGCGCCAGCAGCTTTGGGGCTTCCTACGAGCAGTACTTC
few	TRBD2	TRBV7-9	TRBJ2-3	CASSGRTSGRSTDTQYF	TGTGCCAGCAGCGGAAGGACTAGCGGGAGGAGCACAGATACGCAGTATTTT